This T cell receptor (beta chain) was identified in a study of CD8 T cells in ankylosing spondylitis. On this clonotype itself: The antigen is unknown.

Points from the study as a whole: Characteristic, it appeared, of ankylosing spondylitis blood was a TCR beta motif of fewer than 10 highly homologous variants.

Each CDR3 protein gets one entry after TCRdb re-called the 5' RACE reads with MiXCR. The sample consists of around 890,000 distinct CDR3 sequences, 10% to 15% of them appearing once. Germline CDR1 reads MNHNS; CDR2 reads SASEGT. The V segment lost 6 bases and the J segment 7 bases; nucleotides outside the gene matches: 9. The CDR3 has 14 amino acids. The clonotype originates from a male donor with ankylosing spondylitis. Specimen: blood, either unsorted or a sorted T cell fraction (not recorded which). This chain uses TRBV6-1 with TRBJ2-1; 7 nucleotides align to TRBD1. DNA for the CDR3: TGTGCCAGCAGCGCCTACCCACAGGGGAATGAGCAGTTCTTC. Translated, it gives CASSAYPQGNEQFF.